This section outlines one T cell receptor beta chain sequence together with its context. What antigen it recognizes has not been identified. Nothing much larger sits one base from this clone, and base qualities are not available. This specimen belongs to a study of lymphopenia after photon versus proton radiotherapy (dated by TCRdb to between 2019 and 2020). A note on the overall study: Photon and proton radiation therapy were compared by the study for their immunological effects in patients with gastrointestinal tumors who developed high-grade lymphopenia. The cohort included around 22 patients with gastrointestinal tumors who developed lymphopenia after receiving either photon or proton therapy. The goal of the study was to describe how the two radiation modalities differ in their effects on the immune system.

The library relied on the immunoSEQ multiplex PCR assay. Deep sequencing of rearranged TCR beta loci, alongside multiparametric flow cytometry, was used to profile T cell repertoires. TCRdb holds this immuneACCESS table with in-frame rearrangements only. Some clones are missing; in checked studies, unresolved V genes explain under half, and the rest has no known cause. The table for this sample lists under 65,000 clones; approximately 84% of them were counted only once. Of the sample, around 2.2% falls within the top ten clones. Clipping removes 1 base from V and 0 bases from J, with 11 as the unmatched junction base count. Counted from cysteine to phenylalanine, this CDR3 has 19 amino acids. This entry keeps only the CDR3 DNA: 57 bases, framed from base 1. Based on the germline V gene, the CDR1 and CDR2 sequences are LGHNA and YSLEER. Paper-wide results and their limitations: Across the cohort, an inverse correlation was found between a larger post-nadir drop in TCR diversity and overall survival time among patients who died. The survival association was assessed only in patients who died, and better survival with proton therapy was presented by the authors as a possibility rather than a demonstrated result. During treatment, patients who received proton therapy stayed relatively stable, whereas patients who received photon therapy lost naive T cells and TCR diversity and gained effector/memory populations. Once the lymphocyte count had reached its nadir, the repertoires of photon-treated patients showed oligoclonal expansion, particularly of CD8+ Temra cells, and this expansion drove the decline in diversity.

This TCR derives from a man aged 55-75 years with pancreatic cancer. The input for sequencing was peripheral blood, taken from a patient treated with proton-based radiotherapy. The chain couples TRBV4-3 to TRBJ2-2; TRBD2 fits 7 bases in the junction. The nucleotides read TGCGCCAGCAGCCAAGGACCCCTAGTAGCGGGTTCGAACACCGGGGAGCTGTTTTTT. Translated, it gives CASSQGPLVAGSNTGELFF.